Below, 13 T cell receptor beta chains from the same sample are listed, as sequenced in a study of T cell responses to AZD1222 COVID-19 vaccine. The method was immunoSEQ multiplex PCR; TCRdb's version includes in-frame clones alone and lacks a portion of them. The table includes about 160,000 clones, 94% detected once. Sequenced material: peripheral blood, taken on day 0 of AZD1222 vaccination. These receptors came from an adult in good health.

This clone was seen a single time. This chain joins TRBV5-6 and TRBJ1-5; unclear D gene. This CDR3 region has 13 residues. Looked up from germline, CDR1 is SGHDT and CDR2 is YYEEEE. The V gene lost 1 base and the J gene lost 7 bases, with 9 bases spanning the gap. DNA of the CDR3: TGTGCCAGCAGCTTGAGCCCAAACCAGCCCCAGCATTTT. This codes for CASSLSPNQPQHF.

V is TRBV24-1 and J is TRBJ2-1; 8 positions agree with TRBD2. CDR3 length: 17 residues. V lost 7 bases to trimming and J lost 2 bases; unmatched junction nucleotides: 12. Germline V lookup: CDR1 KGHDR, CDR2 SFDVKD. In DNA, the CDR3 is TGTGCCACCAGCCCGGGGCTACTAGCGGACCCCTACAATGAGCAGTTCTTC. Protein: CATSPGLLADPYNEQFF.

The sample holds one count of this clone. The chain links TRBV7-9 to TRBJ1-2; 8 bases align to TRBD1. Looked up from germline, CDR1 is SEHNR and CDR2 is FQNEAQ (reference sequence). The CDR3 is 15 residues long. J gave up 2 bases and V 4 bases, and 6 bases lay outside the gene matches. In DNA form, the CDR3 reads TGTGCCAGCAGCTCGTCGGACAGGGAGAACTATGGCTACACCTTC. It encodes CASSSSDRENYGYTF.

V and J are TRBV30 and TRBJ1-1, with a possible D match to TRBD1 (5 bases). Trimming left V 3 bases short and J 5 bases short, with 16 bases between. The CDR3 loop spans 14 amino acids. CDR1 GTSNPN and CDR2 SVGIG come from the germline V gene (reference sequence). The CDR3 region is CAWRWDRGWTEAFF. CDR3 bases: TGTGCCTGGAGGTGGGACCGAGGGTGGACTGAAGCTTTCTTT.

The chain links TRBV5-6 to TRBJ2-3; D not certain. Looked up from germline, CDR1 is SGHDT and CDR2 is YYEEEE. The V end was cut by 3 bases, the J end by 11 bases, with 10 bases between. CDR3 length equals 11 residues. CDR3 nucleotides: TGTGCCAGCAGCTCTACCTTGGGGCAGTATTTT. Amino acids: CASSSTLGQYF.

The rearrangement joins TRBV7-7 to TRBJ1-1; D unresolved. V lost 5 bases to trimming and J lost 3 bases, with 10 bases between them. CDR1 SSHAT and CDR2 FNYEAQ come from the germline V gene (reference sequence). This CDR3 is 13 amino acids long. CDR3 DNA: TGTGCCAGCAGCGCTGGGCTTCACACTGAAGCTTTCTTT. Its translation is CASSAGLHTEAFF.

A few counts support this clone. The genes are TRBV7-5 and TRBJ2-7; TRBD2, the table's D call, was not compared with the DNA. TRBV7-5 is flagged as a pseudogene. There are 9 residues in the CDR3. The CDR3 DNA is TGTGTCAGATCGGACGAGCAGTACGTC. Its protein is CVRSDEQYV.

This chain links TRBV9 with TRBJ2-7; D may correspond to TRBD1 or TRBD2 (5 bases each). Germline-derived CDR1 and CDR2 are SGDLS and YYNGEE. V dropped 4 bases and J dropped 2 bases, with 25 bases sitting between them. This CDR3 comprises 18 residues. This CDR3 reads CASSTKKVPGPRTYEQYV. Here the CDR3 DNA reads TGTGCCAGCAGCACTAAAAAGGTTCCGGGACCCCGGACCTACGAGCAGTACGTC.

The V and J genes are TRBV11-2 and TRBJ2-3; D remains ambiguous. This CDR3 is built from 14 residues. Trimming shortened V by 1 base and J by 3 bases, and 8 bases separated the two germline ends. CDR1 and CDR2 from the germline V gene are SGHAT and FQNNGV. The CDR3 DNA is TGTGCCAGCAGCTTAGCACTACTGACAGATACGCAGTATTTT. Encoded protein: CASSLALLTDTQYF.

Worth noting for this clone: The sample carries other DNA sequences with the same CDR3. This sequence joins TRBV29-1 and TRBJ1-2; weak D call: TRBD1 (5 bases). CDR3 length equals 13 residues. V dropped 4 bases and J dropped 4 bases, with 13 bases sitting between them. Germline CDR1 reads SQVTM; CDR2 reads ANQGSEA. Written as DNA, the CDR3 is TGCAGCGTTGTATACGGGGCCGGCTATGGCTACACCTTC. It is translated as CSVVYGAGYGYTF.

The chain employs TRBV5-1 and TRBJ2-3, with 10 bases aligning to TRBD2. Per the germline V gene, CDR1 is SGHRS and CDR2 is YFSETQ. With 2 bases clipped from V and 4 bases from J, the junction kept 1 base outside the gene matches. The CDR3 length is 14 residues. The CDR3 region has the DNA TGCGCCAGCAGCTTCCTAGCGGGAGCAGATACGCAGTATTTT. Protein product: CASSFLAGADTQYF.

This clone was observed a single time. The chain employs TRBV11-3 and TRBJ2-2; D not resolved. Trimming left V 1 base short and J 7 bases short, with 10 bases between. Germline CDR1 and CDR2: SGHNT and YENEEA. CDR3 length: 14 amino acids. DNA of the CDR3: TGTGCCAGCAGCTTAGGAGGATATGGCGGGGAGCTGTTTTTT. Its translation is CASSLGGYGGELFF.

CDR3 in amino acids: CASSMRQGYNEQFF. CDR3 in DNA: TGTGCCAGTAGTATGAGGCAGGGCTACAATGAGCAGTTCTTC. This chain connects TRBV19 to TRBJ2-1, with D possibly being TRBD1 (5 bases). Germline CDR1 reads LNHDA; CDR2 reads SQIVND (reference sequence). V was clipped by 3 bases and J by 3 bases, with 9 bases between them. The length of the CDR3 is 14 residues.